Sequencing of this T cell receptor beta chain was carried out in a study of cytomegalovirus exposure and HLA in healthy donors. Study conclusions and caveats: In an earlier analysis, most TCR beta V segments were productive about 87% or about 30% of the time. Associated with HLA alleles at 0.05 false discovery rate in a later analysis were 16,951 TCR beta sequences.

Researchers ran the PCR with 60 Vbeta and 13 Jbeta primers. Clones were sequenced by immunoSEQ multiplex PCR, and TCRdb holds only the in-frame ones, with some missing. Among roughly 120,000 clones listed, 80% to 85% were seen once. Each donor was healthy, and each was a bone marrow donor. This CDR3 is 15 amino acids long. Germline CDR1 SNHLY, CDR2 FYNNEI. V trimming: 3 bases; J trimming: 4 bases; junction bases outside the gene matches: 3. As to this clone: Its antigen remains unidentified.

The material sequenced was PBMCs. The sequence was collected from a woman aged 25-40 years in good health and CMV-seronegative. The chain links TRBV2 to TRBJ2-7; 13 bases map to TRBD2. The CDR3 DNA is TGTGCCAGCAGTGAGGGACTAGCGGGGCTATACGAGCAGTACTTC. Its protein is CASSEGLAGLYEQYF.